Listed below are T cell receptor beta chains from one sample, sequenced in a study of cytomegalovirus exposure and HLA in healthy donors. Produced via immunoSEQ multiplex PCR; TCRdb's table is partial and in-frame only. The sample includes over 100,000 clones, about four fifths of them seen just once. Sequenced: PBMCs. The receptors originated from a man aged 25-45 years in good health and CMV-seropositive. The conserved cysteine and the conserved F or W are not part of the CDR3 here. A D gene is named only where the DNA matches it firmly.

v_call d_call cdr3_aa
TRBV10-3 . AISEAWGRSQRNYGYT
TRBV25-1 TRBD1 ASSDRWQGATGANVLT
TRBV5-1 . ASSPGGWDYGYT
TRBV30 TRBD1 AWRDRGAAEAF
TRBV5-4 . ASSSGGRGSGANVLT
TRBV7-2 TRBD1 ASSSTGGRGQPQH
TRBV5-6 . ASSLLAPDRTGELF
TRBV6-6 . ASSYSAGYNEQF
TRBV15 . ATSRDRGTDTQY
TRBV7-9 . ASSPTAATSSGNTIY
TRBV27 TRBD2 ASSWRSGGTANTGELF
TRBV5-6 . ASSLAGANYGYT
TRBV15 . ATSRDSGGHYGYT
TRBV29-1 TRBD1 SVVVTGAYEQY
TRBV9 TRBD1 ASTSTGGQNSPLH
TRBV2 . ASSLESSYNSPLH
TRBV7-2 TRBD1 ASSNGQGRSPLH
TRBV6-4 . ASSTGNTGELF
TRBV7-9 . ASSWTQNYGYT
TRBV7-8 TRBD2 ASSLSRVGLQRGGYEQY
TRBV7-7 . ASSLAIGTEAF
TRBV11-2 TRBD1 ASALGGENTEAF
TRBV5-1 . ASRSGTSPGTDTQY